What follows are 20 T cell receptor beta chains derived from one specimen sequenced in a study of molecular identifiers for immune sequencing clone quantification. Each CDR3 protein gets one entry after TCRdb re-called the PCR reads with MiXCR. The profile covers about half a million distinct CDR3 sequences, with around 23% appearing a single time and 0.7% to 0.9% taken by the ten largest. The material sequenced was naive CD8+ T cells from blood, with Jurkat cell RNA spiked in. As for subset: FACS-sorted CD8+CD4-CCR7+CD45RA+ naive T cells. These receptors were obtained from a human donor in good health. Some libraries in this study had Jurkat cell RNA spiked in.

This clonotype came up a few times. The V gene is TRBV5-1, the J gene TRBJ1-1, with 7 bases lining up with TRBD1. This CDR3 is built from 14 residues. V dropped 0 bases and J dropped 4; count of bases not matched to a gene: 3. Looked up from germline, CDR1 is SGHRS and CDR2 is YFSETQ. CDR3 loop: CASSLEQGTTEAFF. DNA of the CDR3: TGCGCCAGCAGCTTGGAACAGGGGACCACTGAAGCTTTCTTT.

As regards this clonotype: A much bigger clone sits one base away, suggesting this may be a read error. CDR3 nucleotides: TGTGCCAGCAGCCCCGCCCAGGTTGTGAAGAGCTCCTACGAGCAGTACTTC. Its translation is CASSPAQVVKSSYEQYF. The chain couples TRBV7-2 to TRBJ2-7, with D unclear. The germline V and J ends were trimmed by 5 bases and 0 bases, with 20 bases remaining between them. Germline CDR1 reads SGHTA; CDR2 reads FQGNSA. The CDR3 runs 17 residues.

V gene TRBV20-1 combines with J gene TRBJ2-1; D is unresolved. The CDR3 runs to 11 residues. V was trimmed by 6 bases and J by 9 bases, leaving 12 bases between them. The V gene's germline CDR1 is DFQATT and CDR2 SNEGSKA (reference sequence). As DNA, the CDR3 is TGCAGTGCCCCAATAGCCAGTGAGCAGTTCTTC. Translating gives CSAPIASEQFF.

This clonotype was recorded a few times. The CDR3 DNA reads TGTGCCAGCAGCGATAACAGGGGGCAGCCCCAGCATTTT. Translation: CASSDNRGQPQHF. J is TRBJ1-5 and V is TRBV5-6, with 8 positions matching TRBD1. The ends lost 4 bases at V and 7 bases at J; junction bases unmatched: 4. This CDR3 spans 13 amino acids. Germline V lookup: CDR1 SGHDT, CDR2 YYEEEE.

The chain is built from TRBV7-9 and TRBJ2-7; maybe TRBD1 (5 bases). V gave up 3 bases and J gave up 7 bases, with 10 bases separating them. The CDR3 length is 12 residues. In germline, CDR1 is SEHNR, CDR2 FQNEAQ (reference sequence). The chain's CDR3 is CASSFGAEEQYF. In DNA form, the CDR3 reads TGTGCCAGCAGCTTTGGGGCAGAGGAGCAGTACTTC.

V is TRBV4-1 and J is TRBJ2-7; a weak D match, TRBD2 (7 bases). Trimming cost V 0 bases and J 5 bases, with 11 bases left between them. The CDR3 has 14 residues. Germline CDR1 MGHRA, CDR2 YSYEKL. CDR3 DNA sequence: TGCGCCAGCAGCCAAGAAGGGGGGGCCCACGAGCAGTACTTC. This sequence encodes CASSQEGGAHEQYF.

The table lists this clonotype with many counts. The chain is built from TRBV27 and TRBJ2-7, with D possibly being TRBD1 (6 bases). The CDR3 contains 16 residues. V was cut by 4 bases and J by 4 bases, with 20 bases left in between. Germline assignment: CDR1 MNHEY and CDR2 SMNVEV (reference sequence). The CDR3 loop is CASSWARGHTPYEQYF. In nucleotides, the CDR3 is TGTGCCAGCAGTTGGGCCCGGGGACATACTCCATACGAGCAGTACTTC.

This clonotype was counted many times. This chain joins TRBV20-1 and TRBJ2-7, with TRBD2 matching 7 bases. Germline V gene lookup returns CDR1 DFQATT and CDR2 SNEGSKA (reference sequence). The CDR3 is 15 residues long. J lost 2 bases, V lost 6 bases, and 13 bases had no gene match. In DNA, the CDR3 is TGCAGTGCGACGACCGGGACTAATAACCCCTACGAGCAGTACTTC. It is translated as CSATTGTNNPYEQYF.

This clonotype appeared many times. The chain couples TRBV28 to TRBJ2-5, with D possibly being TRBD2 (6 bases). CDR3 size: 14 residues. The V gene's germline CDR1 is MDHEN and CDR2 SYDVKM. V was trimmed by 7 bases and J by 5 bases, leaving 17 bases between them. The CDR3 loop reads CASTSGGGDETQYF. The CDR3 DNA sequence: TGTGCCAGCACCAGCGGCGGCGGGGACGAGACCCAGTACTTC.

The genes are TRBV6-5 and TRBJ2-1; D perhaps matches TRBD2 (5 bases). Germline V gives CDR1 MNHEY, CDR2 SVGAGI. Trimming shortened V by 7 bases and J by 3 bases, and 7 bases separated the two germline ends. This CDR3 has 12 amino acids. As DNA, the CDR3 is TGTGCCAGCAAGGGAGACTACAATGAGCAGTTCTTC. Amino acids: CASKGDYNEQFF.

V and J are TRBV7-2 and TRBJ1-6; 7 bases fit TRBD1. The CDR3 runs 15 residues. CDR1 is SGHTA and CDR2 is FQGNSA in the germline V gene. V was clipped by 2 bases and J by 5 bases; unmatched bases: 3. The CDR3, as DNA: TGTGCCAGCAGCTTACAGGGACAGAATAATTCACCCCTCCACTTT. Translation gives CASSLQGQNNSPLHF.

In this sample, this clonotype turned up many times. The genes are TRBV5-1 and TRBJ2-7, with 9 bases fitting TRBD2. Trimming at V came to 4 bases and at J to 1 base, leaving 3 bases not matched to a gene. Germline CDR1 reads SGHRS; CDR2 reads YFSETQ. The CDR3 has 14 residues. The CDR3 is CASSPLAGSYEQYF. The CDR3 region has the DNA TGCGCCAGCAGCCCCCTAGCGGGGTCCTACGAGCAGTACTTC.

The genes are TRBV7-6 and TRBJ2-2; a weak D match, TRBD1 (5 bases). CDR3 length: 14 amino acids. V lost 6 bases and J lost 6, with 14 bases in between. Per the germline V gene, CDR1 is SGHVS and CDR2 is FNYEAQ. This CDR3 reads CASSLDIAPGELFF. The DNA for the CDR3 is TGTGCCAGCAGTCTGGACATTGCCCCCGGGGAGCTGTTTTTT.

The chain couples TRBV20-1 to TRBJ2-3, with D possibly TRBD1 on 5 matching bases. Trimming removed 1 base at V and 6 bases at J, with 23 bases between. The CDR3 runs 17 residues. Germline CDR1 is DFQATT and CDR2 is SNEGSKA (reference sequence). The CDR3 nucleotides read TGCAGTGCTAGAGGGCAGCGAGGTAGCTGGGGCTCGGATACGCAGTATTTT. Its translation is CSARGQRGSWGSDTQYF.

The rearrangement uses TRBV4-3 and TRBJ2-7; no reliable D call. Per the germline V gene, CDR1 is LGHNA and CDR2 is YSLEER. V lost 0 bases and J lost 2, with 11 bases in between. The CDR3 covers 15 residues. This CDR3 reads CASSQESKDTYEQYF. As DNA, the CDR3 is TGCGCCAGCAGCCAAGAGTCGAAGGATACCTACGAGCAGTACTTC.

In its sample, this clonotype was seen a few times. The chain uses TRBV28 and TRBJ2-7; maybe TRBD1 (6 bases). V was shortened by 3 bases and J by 1 base, with 13 bases between the two germline ends. Germline lookup yields CDR1 MDHEN and CDR2 SYDVKM. The CDR3 is 15 residues long. The CDR3, as DNA: TGTGCCAGCAGTTTTCGGGGACACCGATCCTACGAGCAGTACTTC. It translates to CASSFRGHRSYEQYF.

The sample holds many counts of this clonotype. In nucleotides, the CDR3 is TGTGCCAGCAGCTTGGCCTTGCGGGAGTTGTATACGCAGTATTTT. Its translation: CASSLALRELYTQYF. This chain links TRBV5-6 with TRBJ2-3; 7 nucleotides match TRBD2. Per germline, CDR1 SGHDT and CDR2 YYEEEE. There are 15 residues in the CDR3. The trim removed 0 bases at V and 7 bases at J, leaving 8 bases unmatched.

This clonotype was detected ten times or more. Here the CDR3 DNA reads TGCGCCAGCAGCCCTAGTACGGGGCCCAGGACCGGGGAGCTGTTTTTT. Translation gives CASSPSTGPRTGELFF. This chain uses TRBV4-1 with TRBJ2-2; D may be TRBD1 or TRBD2 (5 bases each). V lost 4 bases to trimming and J lost 5 bases, with 17 bases between them. Germline V gene sequence: CDR1 MGHRA, CDR2 YSYEKL. This CDR3 comprises 16 residues.

This clonotype was observed many times. V gene TRBV7-9 combines with J gene TRBJ2-3; D possibly corresponds to TRBD1 (5 bases). In germline, CDR1 is SEHNR, CDR2 FQNEAQ (reference sequence). This CDR3 is 15 amino acids long. Trimming left V 5 bases short and J 5 bases short, with 17 bases between. The CDR3 DNA reads TGTGCCAGCAGCCTACTCCAGGGATTCTTAGATACGCAGTATTTT. It codes for CASSLLQGFLDTQYF.

The chain has TRBV4-1 and TRBJ2-1, with 9 bases fitting TRBD2. Germline CDR1 is MGHRA and CDR2 is YSYEKL. J gave up 8 bases and V 0 bases, and 8 bases lay outside the gene matches. CDR3 length: 16 residues. The CDR3 region is CASSQDVAGVVHEQFF. The CDR3 nucleotides read TGCGCCAGCAGCCAAGATGTAGCGGGAGTAGTCCATGAGCAGTTCTTC.